A single sample gave rise to the 31 T cell receptor beta chains below, sequenced in a study of blood T cells in healthy people across ages. The authors ran a second PCR of roughly 6 to 11 cycles using a sample-barcoded 5' primer and a J-beta primer mix. TCRdb reanalysed the 5' RACE reads using MiXCR and keeps one entry per CDR3 protein. The data hold under 2,000,000 distinct CDR3 sequences, with roughly 49% observed a single time. Material for sequencing was blood. Every receptor here comes from a middle-aged woman in good health.

The V call is TRBV28, the J call TRBJ1-1; D remains ambiguous. The CDR3 is 13 amino acids. Trimming stripped 2 bases from V and 10 bases from J, with 14 bases between. Germline V lookup: CDR1 MDHEN, CDR2 SYDVKM. The chain's CDR3 is CASSLAPPNGAFF. CDR3 sequence (DNA): TGTGCCAGCAGTTTAGCTCCTCCGAATGGAGCTTTCTTT.

A note on this clonotype: Because it lacks the conserved phenylalanine or tryptophan at the end, this CDR3 is likely a read error. The DNA is left out, because the CDR3 cannot be placed on it with certainty; the CDR3 is given as TCRdb lists it. The rearrangement joins TRBV20-1 to TRBJ2-1; no DNA check was done on the table's D call, TRBD1. The CDR3 region is 15 residues in length, termini included. Looked up from germline, CDR1 is DFQATT and CDR2 is SNEGSKA (reference sequence). The CDR3 is CSAPSGGSRFNEQFL.

J is TRBJ1-2 and V is TRBV19; possibly TRBD1 for D (5 bases). Trimming pared 3 bases from V and 5 bases from J, leaving 7 bases between. Germline CDR1 reads LNHDA; CDR2 reads SQIVND (reference sequence). The CDR3 contains 12 residues. CDR3 sequence reads: CASSMTDYGYTF. The CDR3 DNA reads TGTGCCAGTAGTATGACAGATTATGGCTACACCTTC.

This chain uses TRBV7-2 with TRBJ2-7; D perhaps matches TRBD1 (6 bases). The CDR3 runs 13 residues. Trimming cost V 5 bases and J 12 bases, with 20 bases left between them. Germline V gene lookup returns CDR1 SGHTA and CDR2 FQGNSA. CDR3 DNA: TGTGCCAGCAGCCCCGGACAGATAAACATTCGGTACTTC. Translation: CASSPGQINIRYF.

This clonotype came up a few times. The chain recombines TRBV5-1 with TRBJ2-4; the match to TRBD1 covers 8 bases. In germline, CDR1 is SGHRS, CDR2 YFSETQ. The CDR3 spans 15 residues. Trimming cost V 8 bases and J 0 bases; bases outside gene matches: 7. The CDR3 DNA reads TGCGCCAGTGCAGAAGACAGGGGAGCCAAAAACATTCAGTACTTC. Protein sequence: CASAEDRGAKNIQYF.

The chain links TRBV6-5 to TRBJ1-6; D unclear. The ends were cut back, 10 bases at V and 5 bases at J, with 15 bases in the middle. The CDR3 length is 14 residues. The germline gives CDR1 MNHEY, CDR2 SVGAGI. CDR3 amino acids: CATHGYADNSPLHF. The CDR3 bases are TGTGCCACCCATGGGTACGCAGATAATTCACCCCTCCACTTT.

J is TRBJ2-3 and V is TRBV29-1, with 7 bases fitting TRBD1. The CDR3 spans 15 residues. The V gene end was trimmed by 6 bases and the J gene end by 1 base; junction bases not matched to a gene: 10. The germline V gene encodes CDR1 SQVTM and CDR2 ANQGSEA. CDR3 nucleotides: TGCAGCGTGGATGTACCGGGACAGCGCACAGATACGCAGTATTTT. Translated, it gives CSVDVPGQRTDTQYF.

This clonotype was detected a few times. This chain joins TRBV7-2 and TRBJ2-1; D gene uncertain. The CDR3 is made up of 11 amino acids. Per the germline V gene, CDR1 is SGHTA and CDR2 is FQGNSA. Trimming cost V 7 bases and J 10 bases, with 11 bases left between them. CDR3 sequence (DNA): TGTGCCAGCACCGTTGGTACGGAGCAGTTCTTC. As protein: CASTVGTEQFF.

Only a few counts were recorded for this clonotype. The chain has TRBV5-1 and TRBJ1-2; 7 bases agree with TRBD1. CDR1 and CDR2 (germline): SGHRS, YFSETQ. The V and J ends lost 2 bases and 6 bases, in that order; junction bases with no gene match: 16. This CDR3 has 17 residues. CDR3 nucleotides: TGCGCCAGCAGCTTCGGACTGCAGGGGGGTCGGCCGAATGGCTACACCTTC. This encodes CASSFGLQGGRPNGYTF. Full variable domain (remainder filled in from reference TRBV5-1 and TRBJ1-2): KAGVTQTPRYLIKTRGQQVTLSCSPISGHRSVSWYQQTPGQGLQFLFEYFSETQRNKGNFPGRFSGRQFSNSRSEMNVSTLELGDSALYLCASSFGLQGGRPNGYTFGSGTRLTVV.

The chain employs TRBV7-9 and TRBJ2-6; D may correspond to TRBD1 or TRBD2 (5 bases each). V shed 3 bases and J shed 3 bases, with 9 bases lying between them. From germline, CDR1 is SEHNR and CDR2 FQNEAQ (reference sequence). This CDR3 is 15 amino acids long. The CDR3 DNA is TGTGCCAGCAGCTTGTGGGGGTTTGGGGCCAACGTCCTGACTTTC. Its protein product is CASSLWGFGANVLTF.

This clonotype was counted a few times. The chain combines TRBV27 with TRBJ2-5; TRBD1 matches 8 bases. CDR1 is MNHEY and CDR2 is SMNVEV in the germline V gene (reference sequence). This CDR3 is 14 amino acids long. V was pared by 3 bases and J by 5 bases, with 5 bases of the junction left unmatched. CDR3 bases: TGTGCCAGCAGTTTGACCAGGGGGCTGGAGACCCAGTACTTC. The encoded protein is CASSLTRGLETQYF.

V gene TRBV29-1 combines with J gene TRBJ2-2; TRBD1 agrees at 7 bases. The junction had 0 bases not matched to a gene; V was cut back by 4 bases and J by 1 base. The length of the CDR3 is 13 residues. CDR1 and CDR2 from the germline V gene are SQVTM and ANQGSEA. CDR3 residues: CSVGDRNTGELFF. CDR3 bases: TGCAGCGTTGGGGACAGGAACACCGGGGAGCTGTTTTTT.

The chain combines TRBV6-5 with TRBJ2-2, with unresolved D. CDR1 is MNHEY, CDR2 SVGAGI, per germline. The CDR3 is made up of 16 amino acids. V was trimmed by 6 bases and J by 1 base, leaving 15 bases between them. The CDR3 coding sequence is TGTGCCAGCAGCCGCCCGACTCTGGGGAACACCGGGGAGCTGTTTTTT. This translates into CASSRPTLGNTGELFF.

The gene calls are TRBV4-2 and TRBJ2-3; 8 bases match TRBD1. The germline V gene encodes CDR1 LGHNA and CDR2 YNFKEQ. Germline trimming cut 0 bases from V and 4 bases from J; bases unmatched to any gene: 15. The CDR3 consists of 19 residues. The CDR3 is CASSQETYGRTGNADTQYF. CDR3 sequence (DNA): TGTGCCAGCAGCCAAGAGACTTATGGGAGGACAGGGAACGCAGATACGCAGTATTTT.

This clonotype was observed a handful of times. This rearrangement joins TRBV2 to TRBJ2-4; TRBD1 aligns across 8 bases. The DNA end favors TRBJ2-7, so the J call may be wrong. The CDR3 loop spans 14 amino acids. Per the germline V gene, CDR1 is SNHLY and CDR2 is FYNNEI. The CDR3 protein is CASSGGQATYEQYF. CDR3 in DNA: TGTGCCAGCAGTGGGGGACAGGCAACCTACGAGCAGTACTTC.

This clonotype appeared once. The chain is built from TRBV28 and TRBJ1-6, with 7 bases lining up with TRBD1. With 5 bases clipped from V and 12 bases from J, the junction kept 10 bases outside the gene matches. The germline V gene has CDR1 MDHEN and CDR2 SYDVKM. The CDR3 has 14 residues. The CDR3 sequence: CASSQDRSWGPLHF. Written as DNA, the CDR3 is TGTGCCAGCAGTCAGGACAGGTCTTGGGGACCCCTCCACTTT.

At least ten counts were recorded for this clonotype. A much bigger clone sits one base away, suggesting this may be a read error. The chain recombines TRBV6-4 with TRBJ2-1; tentative D call: TRBD2 (7 bases). V dropped 5 bases and J dropped 6 bases, with 20 bases sitting between them. CDR3 length: 16 residues. Germline V gene data show CDR1 as MRHNA and CDR2 as SNTAGT. CDR3 DNA sequence: TGTGCCAGCAGTCCCCGGGGGCGGGGGATAGGCAATGAGCAGTTCTTC. It translates to CASSPRGRGIGNEQFF.

This chain links TRBV6-5 with TRBJ2-2; 9 bases line up with TRBD2. The V gene end was trimmed by 4 bases and the J gene end by 7 bases; junction bases not matched to a gene: 19. This CDR3 is built from 19 residues. Germline CDR1 reads MNHEY; CDR2 reads SVGAGI. CDR3 loop: CASSWVLAGDRRGGGELFF. The DNA of the CDR3 is TGTGCCAGCAGTTGGGTGTTAGCGGGGGACCGGCGCGGCGGCGGGGAGCTGTTTTTT.

The V call is TRBV6-5, the J call TRBJ2-5; D not certain. This CDR3 spans 13 amino acids. Trimming removed 7 bases at V and 5 bases at J, with 14 bases between. CDR1 and CDR2 from the germline V gene are MNHEY and SVGAGI. The DNA for the CDR3 is TGTGCCAGCACCCCCTTTGTTGGGGAGACCCAGTACTTC. Its translation is CASTPFVGETQYF.

V is TRBV6-2 or TRBV6-3 and J is TRBJ1-5; 9 nucleotides line up with TRBD1. This CDR3 spans 18 amino acids. CDR1 is MNHEY, CDR2 SVGEGT, per germline. The V gene end was trimmed by 2 bases and the J gene end by 2 bases; junction bases not matched to a gene: 10. CDR3 coding DNA: TGTGCCAGCAGTTACCCGGTCGGGGACAGGGTCGGCAATCAGCCCCAGCATTTT. Encoded protein: CASSYPVGDRVGNQPQHF.

The chain carries TRBV4-3 and TRBJ2-3; no firm D call. Trimming left V 0 bases short and J 6 bases short, with 13 bases between. The germline CDR1 and CDR2 sequences are LGHNA and YSLEER. The CDR3 length is 15 residues. The DNA of the CDR3 is TGCGCCAGCAGCCAAGAGAAGAAATTGAGTGATACGCAGTATTTT. Translated, it gives CASSQEKKLSDTQYF.

There are a few counts of this clonotype. The chain uses TRBV20-1 and TRBJ2-4, with D perhaps matching TRBD1 or TRBD2 (5 bases each). The J call may be in error: the DNA end matches TRBJ2-7 better. Germline V gene data show CDR1 as DFQATT and CDR2 as SNEGSKA (reference sequence). The CDR3 has 13 residues. The CDR3, as DNA: TGCAGTGCTTTTCCGGGACGGTTCTACGAGCAGTACTTC. Protein sequence: CSAFPGRFYEQYF.

This clonotype was seen only once. Here the CDR3 DNA reads TGCGCCAGCAGCATTAGCGGGGGGGCCGGGGATGAGCAGTACTTC. Its protein product is CASSISGGAGDEQYF. The V gene is TRBV5-1, the J gene TRBJ2-5, with TRBD2 identical over 11 bases. The V and J ends lost 4 bases and 11 bases, in that order; junction bases with no gene match: 13. The CDR3 spans 15 residues. From germline, CDR1 is SGHRS and CDR2 YFSETQ.

The chain is built from TRBV20-1 and TRBJ2-2; D may be TRBD1 (5 bases). This CDR3 region has 13 residues. The germline V gene encodes CDR1 DFQATT and CDR2 SNEGSKA (reference sequence). The V end lost 0 bases, the J end lost 6 bases, and 8 bases lay between the germline ends. The CDR3, as DNA: TGCAGTGCTAGAGATCTCAGGGCCGGGGAGCTGTTTTTT. Residues: CSARDLRAGELFF.

V gene TRBV7-8 combines with J gene TRBJ2-7; perhaps TRBD1 as D (6 bases). V lost 2 bases, J lost 4 bases, and 18 bases lay in between. The germline CDR1 and CDR2 sequences are SGHVS and FQNEAQ. This CDR3 is built from 16 residues. CDR3 sequence (DNA): TGTGCCAGCAGCTTATCTGGTAGGGGGAATATTTACGAGCAGTACTTC. This sequence encodes CASSLSGRGNIYEQYF. The entire variable domain, with the rest obtained from reference TRBV7-8 and TRBJ2-7, is as follows: GAGVSQSPRYKVAKRGQDVALRCDPISGHVSLFWYQQALGQGPEFLTYFQNEAQLDKSGLPSDRFFAERPEGSVSTLKIQRTQQEDSAVYLCASSLSGRGNIYEQYFGPGTRLTVT.

This chain connects TRBV20-1 to TRBJ2-1; possibly TRBD1 for D (6 bases). CDR1 is DFQATT, CDR2 SNEGSKA, per germline (reference sequence). The CDR3 is 14 residues long. V was cut by 5 bases and J by 7 bases, with 18 bases left in between. CDR3 loop: CSAADTGRGNEQFF. The CDR3 bases are TGCAGTGCTGCCGACACAGGGAGAGGAAATGAGCAGTTCTTC.

In this sample, this clonotype turned up once. Written as DNA, the CDR3 is TGTGCCAGCAGCCGACAGGACACGGATCTCGGCGAGCAGTACTTC. Translation: CASSRQDTDLGEQYF. The rearrangement uses TRBV7-9 and TRBJ2-5, with a tentative D call TRBD1 (6 bases). The DNA end is more similar to TRBJ2-7, so the J call may be wrong. The CDR3 sequence is 15 residues long. Germline V gene sequence: CDR1 SEHNR, CDR2 FQNEAQ (reference sequence).

This clonotype occurred many times. A much larger clone is a single base away; this may be a read error. V and J are TRBV12-3 or TRBV12-4 and TRBJ2-7; no definite D call. Trimming took 6 bases from V and 7 from J, leaving 10 bases between them. The CDR3 has 11 amino acids. Here the CDR3 reads CASSPYNEQYF. Here the CDR3 DNA reads TGTGCCAGCAGCCCCTACAATGAGCAGTACTTC.

Comments on this clonotype: Mismatch with germline at one junction end may stem from a read error. The rearrangement links TRBV20-1 to TRBJ2-3; 10 nucleotides line up with TRBD2. The CDR3 consists of 20 residues. Germline V gene lookup returns CDR1 DFQATT and CDR2 SNEGSKA (reference sequence). CDR3 amino acids: CSARSYLRTPGLALTDTRYF. CDR3 sequence (DNA): TGCAGTGCTAGATCCTATCTCCGGACTCCGGGACTAGCGCTCACAGATACGCGGTATTTT.

The chain links TRBV20-1 to TRBJ2-5; D is unclear. V lost 0 bases and J lost 5, with 13 bases in between. The CDR3 covers 14 residues. From germline, CDR1 is DFQATT and CDR2 SNEGSKA (reference sequence). CDR3 sequence: CSARDSPVRETQYF. CDR3 bases: TGCAGTGCTAGAGATTCACCAGTTCGGGAGACCCAGTACTTC.

This clonotype was counted between two and nine times. The genes are TRBV5-1 and TRBJ2-1, with 9 bases lining up with TRBD2. The CDR3 is 15 amino acids. V lost 4 bases and J lost 5; bases outside the gene matches: 7. The germline V gene has CDR1 SGHRS and CDR2 YFSETQ. As DNA, the CDR3 is TGCGCCAGCAGCAATAAGCGGGGGGACGACAATGAGCAGTTCTTC. Translation gives CASSNKRGDDNEQFF. The variable domain in full, completed from reference TRBV5-1 and TRBJ2-1, reads KAGVTQTPRYLIKTRGQQVTLSCSPISGHRSVSWYQQTPGQGLQFLFEYFSETQRNKGNFPGRFSGRQFSNSRSEMNVSTLELGDSALYLCASSNKRGDDNEQFFGPGTRLTVL.